This T cell receptor beta chain is from a study of blood T cell repertoires in COVID-19. Across the study: Material from acute and convalescent COVID-19 was sourced from the United States, Italy and Spain. The cDNA or gDNA used as material had been derived from T cells, B-cell-depleted T cells, or PBMCs.

The Seattle patients, enrolled during active infection, were followed longitudinally. Trimming took off 6 bases at V and 1 base at J, with 9 bases between the two ends. Germline assignment: CDR1 KGHSH and CDR2 LQKENI. The CDR3 sequence is 13 residues long. Per the authors' pipeline: Scientists estimated how many nucleated cells there were by amplifying reference gene primers. The assay was immunoSEQ multiplex PCR, and TCRdb's table has in-frame clones only and misses some. Clone size and the V and J calls come from that table; the DNA yielded D and trimming. In the table there are under 250,000 clones, just over 85% of which are singletons.

This TCR was sampled from a man between 45 and 60 years old with COVID-19, enrolled during active disease. The chain uses TRBV18 and TRBJ2-5; D possibly corresponds to TRBD2 (6 bases). The sequencing sample was made of peripheral blood. The CDR3 bases are TGTGCCAGCTCTTCCGGGAGCCAAGAGACCCAGTACTTC. The encoded protein is CASSSGSQETQYF.